A selection of T cell receptor beta chains follows, all from one sample in a study of blood T cell repertoires in COVID-19. Data came from immunoSEQ multiplex PCR; TCRdb stores just in-frame clones and leaves some out. The sample lists more than 150,000 clones, roughly 79% occurring once. Sample: peripheral blood. The source is a woman at least 80 years old with COVID-19, enrolled during active disease. Both conserved end residues are part of each CDR3. Fields, in order: D gene, J gene, clone size, CDR3 length, V gene, CDR3 DNA, CDR3 protein. A D gene is named only where the DNA matches it firmly. Size is omitted from some rows. Given values are once, few, many or a class for expanded clones.

D gene: TRBD2; J gene: TRBJ2-5; clone size: few; CDR3 length: 15; V gene: TRBV6-1; CDR3 DNA: TGTGCCAGCAGTGAATCGTCCCTAGCGGCTAGGACCCAGTACTTC; CDR3 protein: CASSESSLAARTQYF
D gene: TRBD1; J gene: TRBJ2-7; clone size: .; CDR3 length: 13; V gene: TRBV30; CDR3 DNA: TGTGCCTGGAGGGGGACAGGGGACTACGAGCAGTACTTC; CDR3 protein: CAWRGTGDYEQYF
D gene: TRBD1; J gene: TRBJ2-7; clone size: .; CDR3 length: 16; V gene: TRBV5-4; CDR3 DNA: TGTGCCAGCAGCTCGACCGACAGGGTACCCTTCTACGAGCAGTACTTC; CDR3 protein: CASSSTDRVPFYEQYF
D gene: TRBD1; J gene: TRBJ2-7; clone size: .; CDR3 length: 18; V gene: TRBV5-5; CDR3 DNA: TGTGCCAGCAGCTTGGTGGCCCTGACAGGGGGCTTCTCCTACGAGCAGTACTTC; CDR3 protein: CASSLVALTGGFSYEQYF
D gene: TRBD1; J gene: TRBJ1-1; clone size: .; CDR3 length: 16; V gene: TRBV4-1; CDR3 DNA: TGCGCCAGCAGCCACTCCAGGGACAGTTCGAACACTGAAGCTTTCTTT; CDR3 protein: CASSHSRDSSNTEAFF
D gene: .; J gene: TRBJ1-2; clone size: few; CDR3 length: 14; V gene: TRBV19; CDR3 DNA: TGTGCCAGTAGTATAGCCGCGGTGAACTATGGCTACACCTTC; CDR3 protein: CASSIAAVNYGYTF
D gene: .; J gene: TRBJ2-1; clone size: .; CDR3 length: 14; V gene: TRBV11-2; CDR3 DNA: TGTGCCAGCAGCTTAGGTGCTAGCGTTAATGAGCAGTTCTTC; CDR3 protein: CASSLGASVNEQFF
D gene: TRBD1; J gene: TRBJ1-5; clone size: .; CDR3 length: 14; V gene: TRBV19; CDR3 DNA: TGTGCCAGTGACAGGGGCTATAGCAATCAGCCCCAGCATTTT; CDR3 protein: CASDRGYSNQPQHF
D gene: .; J gene: TRBJ2-7; clone size: .; CDR3 length: 16; V gene: TRBV29-1; CDR3 DNA: TGCAGCGTTGATCTACGAGGGTTCCATGGCTCCTACGAGCAGTACTTC; CDR3 protein: CSVDLRGFHGSYEQYF
D gene: .; J gene: TRBJ1-1; clone size: .; CDR3 length: 13; V gene: TRBV6-6; CDR3 DNA: TGTGCCAGCATCGAGGAGTCGAACACTGAAGCTTTCTTT; CDR3 protein: CASIEESNTEAFF
D gene: .; J gene: TRBJ1-2; clone size: .; CDR3 length: 13; V gene: TRBV5-1; CDR3 DNA: TGCGCCAGCAGCCCTTGGGGGGACTATGGCTACACCTTC; CDR3 protein: CASSPWGDYGYTF
D gene: .; J gene: TRBJ1-2; clone size: .; CDR3 length: 17; V gene: TRBV3-1/TRBV3-2; CDR3 DNA: TGTGCCAGCAGCCAAGCGGGGTGGGCCCCCCTTAACTATGGCTACACCTTC; CDR3 protein: CASSQAGWAPLNYGYTF
D gene: TRBD1; J gene: TRBJ1-1; clone size: .; CDR3 length: 14; V gene: TRBV5-5; CDR3 DNA: TGTGCCAGCAGCTGGACAGGAGGGATCACTGAAGCTTTCTTT; CDR3 protein: CASSWTGGITEAFF
D gene: TRBD1; J gene: TRBJ1-4; clone size: .; CDR3 length: 15; V gene: TRBV7-2; CDR3 DNA: TGTGCCAGCAGCCTAGGACAGGGGCTGTATGAAAAACTGTTTTTT; CDR3 protein: CASSLGQGLYEKLFF
D gene: .; J gene: TRBJ2-5; clone size: .; CDR3 length: 13; V gene: TRBV12-3/TRBV12-4; CDR3 DNA: TGTGCCAGCAGTTTAAAGCGGAGTGGGACCCAGTACTTC; CDR3 protein: CASSLKRSGTQYF
D gene: .; J gene: TRBJ2-7; clone size: .; CDR3 length: 11; V gene: TRBV30; CDR3 DNA: TGTGCCTGGGGGGACTTTTACGAGCAGTACTTC; CDR3 protein: CAWGDFYEQYF
D gene: .; J gene: TRBJ1-2; clone size: .; CDR3 length: 14; V gene: TRBV9; CDR3 DNA: TGTGCCAGCAGCGTAGTCGAGGGTGGAATTGGCTACACCTTC; CDR3 protein: CASSVVEGGIGYTF
D gene: .; J gene: TRBJ2-3; clone size: .; CDR3 length: 15; V gene: TRBV13; CDR3 DNA: TGTGCCAGCAGCGGATCTAGCCGTAGCACAGATACGCAGTATTTT; CDR3 protein: CASSGSSRSTDTQYF
D gene: TRBD2; J gene: TRBJ2-7; clone size: .; CDR3 length: 12; V gene: TRBV19; CDR3 DNA: TGTGCCAGTAGTGAGCTAGCGGGGGGTTTGTACTTC; CDR3 protein: CASSELAGGLYF
D gene: TRBD1; J gene: TRBJ1-5; clone size: .; CDR3 length: 17; V gene: TRBV11-2; CDR3 DNA: TGTGCCAGCAGCTTAGCGGTACCGGGACAGGGCAATCAGCCCCAGCATTTT; CDR3 protein: CASSLAVPGQGNQPQHF
D gene: .; J gene: TRBJ1-6; clone size: .; CDR3 length: 16; V gene: TRBV28; CDR3 DNA: TGTGCCAGCAGTTTCTTTTCTGGTGGGGAGGGTTCACCCCTCCACTTT; CDR3 protein: CASSFFSGGEGSPLHF
D gene: .; J gene: TRBJ2-5; clone size: .; CDR3 length: 14; V gene: TRBV3-1/TRBV3-2; CDR3 DNA: TGTGCCAGCAGCTACCGGGGGCGGGGGGAGACCCAGTACTTC; CDR3 protein: CASSYRGRGETQYF
D gene: .; J gene: TRBJ2-3; clone size: .; CDR3 length: 14; V gene: TRBV5-1; CDR3 DNA: TGCGCCAGCAGCTTGGCGGACCGGGAAGATACGCAGTATTTT; CDR3 protein: CASSLADREDTQYF
D gene: .; J gene: TRBJ2-7; clone size: .; CDR3 length: 15; V gene: TRBV7-8; CDR3 DNA: TGTGCCAGCAGCTCAGACCCCGGGAGCACCTACGAGCAGTACTTC; CDR3 protein: CASSSDPGSTYEQYF
D gene: TRBD1; J gene: TRBJ2-7; clone size: once; CDR3 length: 18; V gene: TRBV9; CDR3 DNA: TGTGCCAGCAGCGTATCAGCGCAGGGGTTAGGGGGCGTCTACGAGCAGTACTTC; CDR3 protein: CASSVSAQGLGGVYEQYF
D gene: .; J gene: TRBJ1-1; clone size: .; CDR3 length: 14; V gene: TRBV5-1; CDR3 DNA: TGCGCCAGCAGCTTGACGCTACAGGGTACTGAAGCTTTCTTT; CDR3 protein: CASSLTLQGTEAFF
D gene: TRBD1; J gene: TRBJ2-7; clone size: .; CDR3 length: 16; V gene: TRBV15; CDR3 DNA: TGTGCCACCAGCAGTGCGAGGACAGGGCTAAGCTACGAGCAGTACTTC; CDR3 protein: CATSSARTGLSYEQYF
D gene: TRBD1; J gene: TRBJ1-1; clone size: .; CDR3 length: 16; V gene: TRBV5-1; CDR3 DNA: TGCGCCAGCAGCTTGGACAGGGGCCCCACGGGCACTGAAGCTTTCTTT; CDR3 protein: CASSLDRGPTGTEAFF
D gene: TRBD2; J gene: TRBJ2-7; clone size: .; CDR3 length: 17; V gene: TRBV5-1; CDR3 DNA: TGCGCCAGCAGCTTGGGGACTAGCGGGTATAGCTCCTACGAGCAGTACTTC; CDR3 protein: CASSLGTSGYSSYEQYF
D gene: TRBD2; J gene: TRBJ2-2; clone size: .; CDR3 length: 15; V gene: TRBV11-1; CDR3 DNA: TGTGCCAGCAGCTCAGGACTAGCGTACACCGGGGAGCTGTTTTTT; CDR3 protein: CASSSGLAYTGELFF
D gene: .; J gene: TRBJ2-7; clone size: once; CDR3 length: 18; V gene: TRBV7-7; CDR3 DNA: TGTGCCAGCAGCTCCATATTGGAGGGACTTCCGATCTCCTACGAGCAGTACTTC; CDR3 protein: CASSSILEGLPISYEQYF
D gene: .; J gene: TRBJ1-5; clone size: .; CDR3 length: 15; V gene: TRBV18; CDR3 DNA: TGTGCCAGCTCCCCGACAGTGAATAGCAATCAGCCCCAGCATTTT; CDR3 protein: CASSPTVNSNQPQHF
D gene: TRBD1; J gene: TRBJ1-1; clone size: .; CDR3 length: 16; V gene: TRBV2; CDR3 DNA: TGTGCCAGCAGTGAGGGACAGCTTCGGGGCTCTGGGGAAGCTTTCTTT; CDR3 protein: CASSEGQLRGSGEAFF